A single sample gave rise to the 14 T cell receptor beta chains below, sequenced in a study of cytotoxic CD8 clonotypes in ibrutinib-treated CLL. Some clones are missing from TCRdb's copy, which holds only in-frame ones; the method was immunoSEQ multiplex PCR. The sample includes about 140,000 clones, approximately 80% of them seen just once. The material was PBMCs, obtained after 36 months of ibrutinib treatment. The source is a human donor with chronic lymphocytic leukemia.

This chain connects TRBV1 to TRBJ2-5; TRBD2 is the table's D call, not checked against the DNA. TRBV1 is annotated as a pseudogene. This CDR3 spans 17 amino acids. Written as DNA, the CDR3 is TGCACCAGCAGCCGCTTCGAGTCACTAGCGGGTTTGGAGACCCAGTACTTC. This translates into CTSSRFESLAGLETQYF.

The chain couples TRBV5-1 to TRBJ2-3; no reliable D call. Germline CDR1 is SGHRS and CDR2 is YFSETQ. Trimming left V 0 bases short and J 5 bases short, with 13 bases between. This CDR3 has 15 amino acids. The CDR3 sequence: CASSLAPQMGDTQYF. For the CDR3, the DNA is TGCGCCAGCAGCTTGGCCCCGCAAATGGGAGATACGCAGTATTTT.

CDR3 in DNA: TGTGCCAGCAGCCCCGGGACAGGGGGCTACAATGAGCAGTTCTTC. Protein: CASSPGTGGYNEQFF. This rearrangement joins TRBV7-2 to TRBJ2-1; 11 bases are a match to TRBD1. Germline loops: CDR1 SGHTA, CDR2 FQGNSA. The length of the CDR3 is 15 residues. V was pared by 5 bases and J by 3 bases, with 3 bases of the junction left unmatched.

The chain joins TRBV19 to TRBJ1-4; 7 bases fit TRBD1. CDR1 and CDR2 (germline): LNHDA, SQIVND (reference sequence). CDR3 length: 17 amino acids. J gave up 0 bases and V 5 bases, and 9 bases lay outside the gene matches. For the CDR3, the DNA is TGTGCCAGTAGTTCCGGGACAGCCTGGGCAACTAATGAAAAACTGTTTTTT. It encodes CASSSGTAWATNEKLFF.

The chain has TRBV28 and TRBJ2-5; TRBD2 agrees at 12 bases. Trimming at V came to 6 bases and at J to 7 bases, leaving 9 bases not matched to a gene. This CDR3 comprises 15 residues. Germline V gene sequence: CDR1 MDHEN, CDR2 SYDVKM. In DNA, the CDR3 is TGTGCCAGCAGCCGGACTAGCGGGGCGGTCGGGACCCAGTACTTC. Protein: CASSRTSGAVGTQYF.

J is TRBJ2-7 and V is TRBV10-1, with D possibly being TRBD1 or TRBD2 (5 bases each). This CDR3 is 14 amino acids long. Germline-derived CDR1 and CDR2 are WNHNN and SYGVQD (reference sequence). With 3 bases removed from V and 4 bases from J, the gap between germline ends came to 13 bases. The CDR3 DNA follows: TGCGCCAGCAGTGAAGCAGGGACCTTATACGAGCAGTACTTC. Protein sequence: CASSEAGTLYEQYF.

This clone was detected only a few times. The rearrangement links TRBV19 to TRBJ2-1; D uncertain. This CDR3 contains 15 residues. V lost 3 bases and J 6 bases, leaving 15 bases between the germline ends. Germline V gene data show CDR1 as LNHDA and CDR2 as SQIVND (reference sequence). This CDR3 reads CASSIVTRGPNEQFF. CDR3 coding DNA: TGTGCCAGTAGTATCGTGACAAGAGGCCCCAATGAGCAGTTCTTC.

The CDR3 bases are TGTGCCATCAGTGAGTCTGGCGGACAGGGAGTCGGATATGGCTACACCTTC. Encoded protein: CAISESGGQGVGYGYTF. V and J are TRBV10-3 and TRBJ1-2; 8 bases line up with TRBD1. The CDR3 is 17 amino acids. Per the germline V gene, CDR1 is ENHRY and CDR2 is SYGVKD. V dropped 0 bases and J dropped 5; count of bases not matched to a gene: 11.

This rearrangement joins TRBV4-1 to TRBJ2-7; D call uncertain. The CDR3 runs 13 residues. Trimming took off 1 base at V and 3 bases at J, with 7 bases between the two ends. The germline V gene has CDR1 MGHRA and CDR2 YSYEKL. DNA of the CDR3: TGCGCCAGCAGCCAAGGGCACGACTACGAGCAGTACTTC. Translating it yields CASSQGHDYEQYF.

V gene TRBV11-2 combines with J gene TRBJ2-1; 9 nucleotides match TRBD2. Germline trimming cut 5 bases from V and 12 bases from J; bases unmatched to any gene: 8. The CDR3 consists of 13 residues. Germline loops: CDR1 SGHAT, CDR2 FQNNGV. The CDR3 spells CASSPVSGRMQFF. The CDR3, as DNA: TGTGCCAGCAGCCCCGTTAGCGGGAGAATGCAGTTCTTC.

The chain employs TRBV12-5 and TRBJ1-2; 7 positions agree with TRBD1. V dropped 1 base and J dropped 4; count of bases not matched to a gene: 6. The CDR3 is 15 amino acids. CDR1 and CDR2 (germline): LGHNT, FRNRAP. The CDR3 region has the DNA TGTGCTAGTGGTTTGGGCGGGACAGACCTCTATGGCTACACCTTC. Its protein is CASGLGGTDLYGYTF.

Notes on this clone: Other DNA sequences in this specimen translate into the identical CDR3. The genes are TRBV6-5 and TRBJ1-5; maybe TRBD1 (5 bases). This CDR3 has 14 amino acids. Germline CDR1 is MNHEY and CDR2 is SVGAGI. V shed 0 bases and J shed 4 bases, with 7 bases lying between them. CDR3 residues: CASSYSRGNQPQHF. The CDR3, as DNA: TGTGCCAGCAGTTACTCGAGGGGTAATCAGCCCCAGCATTTT.

The chain has TRBV7-5 and TRBJ2-7; TRBD1 reflects the table's D call only, with no check against the DNA. TRBV7-5 is a documented pseudogene. The CDR3 spans 14 residues. CDR3 sequence reads: CVRSLGQGTYEQYF. The CDR3 region has the DNA TGTGTCAGAAGCTTAGGACAGGGAACCTACGAGCAGTACTTC.

The rearrangement uses TRBV30 and TRBJ1-4, with a possible D match to TRBD1 (5 bases). V dropped 4 bases and J dropped 8 bases, with 17 bases sitting between them. The CDR3 covers 14 residues. Germline V gene lookup returns CDR1 GTSNPN and CDR2 SVGIG (reference sequence). The DNA for the CDR3 is TGTGCCTGGACCGTATCAGGGTTTTGGGAAAAACTGTTTTTT. It codes for CAWTVSGFWEKLFF.